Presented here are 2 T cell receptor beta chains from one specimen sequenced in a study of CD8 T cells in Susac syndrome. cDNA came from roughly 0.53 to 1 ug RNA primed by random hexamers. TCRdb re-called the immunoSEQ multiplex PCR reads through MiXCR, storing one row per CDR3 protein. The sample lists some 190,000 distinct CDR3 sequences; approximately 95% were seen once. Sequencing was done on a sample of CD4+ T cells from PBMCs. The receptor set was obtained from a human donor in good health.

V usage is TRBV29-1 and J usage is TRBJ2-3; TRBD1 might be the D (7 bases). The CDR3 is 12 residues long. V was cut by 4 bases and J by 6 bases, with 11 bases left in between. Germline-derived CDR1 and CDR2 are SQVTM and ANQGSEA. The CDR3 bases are TGCAGCGTTGCCCAGGGGGGTGATACGCAGTATTTT. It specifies CSVAQGGDTQYF.

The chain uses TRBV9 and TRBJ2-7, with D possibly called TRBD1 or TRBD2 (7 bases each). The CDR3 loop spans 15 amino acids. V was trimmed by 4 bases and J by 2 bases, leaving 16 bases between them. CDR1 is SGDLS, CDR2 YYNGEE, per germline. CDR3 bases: TGTGCCAGCAGCCCCCGAGCGGGACAGACCTACGAGCAGTACTTC. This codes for CASSPRAGQTYEQYF.